This is a list of T cell receptor beta chains from one sample in a study of blood T cell repertoires in COVID-19. Only in-frame clones appear in the TCRdb table, and some are missing; sequencing was by immunoSEQ multiplex PCR. The profile shows 140,000 or so clones, over 80% of them singletons. The sample consisted of peripheral blood. Receptors originate from a man younger than 45 with COVID-19, enrolled during active disease. The CDR3 runs from the conserved cysteine through the conserved F or W. Each record gives: V gene, J gene, CDR3 protein.

v_gene: TRBV4-1
j_gene: TRBJ2-7
CDR3aa: CASSHGGQDEQYF

v_gene: TRBV7-2
j_gene: TRBJ2-5
CDR3aa: CASSRAGVGAQYF

v_gene: TRBV28
j_gene: TRBJ1-4
CDR3aa: CASSFSTNEKLFF

v_gene: TRBV2
j_gene: TRBJ1-5
CDR3aa: CATRGDGNQPQHF

v_gene: TRBV2
j_gene: TRBJ2-1
CDR3aa: CASSEGAGVGNEQFF

v_gene: TRBV10-1
j_gene: TRBJ2-3
CDR3aa: CASSTYSGRAPDTQYF

v_gene: TRBV2
j_gene: TRBJ2-7
CDR3aa: CASSVGSGHLYSYEQYF

v_gene: TRBV11-2
j_gene: TRBJ2-3
CDR3aa: CASSPSGLATDTQYF

v_gene: TRBV5-1
j_gene: TRBJ2-7
CDR3aa: CASSFGGGTPEQYF

v_gene: TRBV21-1
j_gene: TRBJ2-7
CDR3aa: CASTSQPRYEQYF

v_gene: TRBV7-8
j_gene: TRBJ1-2
CDR3aa: CASTKSILHYSNYGYTF

v_gene: TRBV9
j_gene: TRBJ1-2
CDR3aa: CASSPGGSYGYTF

v_gene: TRBV30
j_gene: TRBJ1-2
CDR3aa: CAWSVHGGSSYGYTF

v_gene: TRBV28
j_gene: TRBJ2-7
CDR3aa: CASSLPLGQTTYEQYF

v_gene: TRBV7-7
j_gene: TRBJ2-3
CDR3aa: CASSRGQTTDTQYF

v_gene: TRBV2
j_gene: TRBJ1-4
CDR3aa: CASREGFVTNEKLFF

v_gene: TRBV28
j_gene: TRBJ1-4
CDR3aa: CASSPPGNEKLFF

v_gene: TRBV5-1
j_gene: TRBJ2-1
CDR3aa: CASSFHRDRVEDEQFF

v_gene: TRBV7-8
j_gene: TRBJ1-2
CDR3aa: CASSFQRGQAAYGYTF

v_gene: TRBV19
j_gene: TRBJ2-1
CDR3aa: CASSIVSGLYNEQFF

v_gene: TRBV14
j_gene: TRBJ1-2
CDR3aa: CASSQDRQNYGYTF

v_gene: TRBV6-1
j_gene: TRBJ2-3
CDR3aa: CASSEARLAGGPITDTQYF

v_gene: TRBV11-2
j_gene: TRBJ1-1
CDR3aa: CASSLDGWQGGAMNTEAFF

v_gene: TRBV11-2
j_gene: TRBJ2-3
CDR3aa: CASSLERGNTQYF

v_gene: TRBV7-2
j_gene: TRBJ2-1
CDR3aa: CASSPTGTSGRAGEQFF

v_gene: TRBV24-1
j_gene: TRBJ2-1
CDR3aa: CATSEGSWEQFF

v_gene: TRBV7-2
j_gene: TRBJ2-3
CDR3aa: CASSQWTSGSTDTQYF

v_gene: TRBV5-1
j_gene: TRBJ2-1
CDR3aa: CASSQGQGIYNEQFF

v_gene: TRBV10-3
j_gene: TRBJ1-6
CDR3aa: CAIRPAGQGGSPLHF

v_gene: TRBV29-1
j_gene: TRBJ2-1
CDR3aa: CSVGASGRPGEQFF

v_gene: TRBV6-5
j_gene: TRBJ1-1
CDR3aa: CASSYGRKNTEAFF

v_gene: TRBV14
j_gene: TRBJ2-2
CDR3aa: CASSQYPTGVDTGELFF

v_gene: TRBV2
j_gene: TRBJ2-1
CDR3aa: CARALAVSSYNEQFF

v_gene: TRBV7-3
j_gene: TRBJ2-1
CDR3aa: CASSLAGVSYNEQFF

v_gene: TRBV7-9
j_gene: TRBJ2-7
CDR3aa: CASSPQDSHEQYF

v_gene: TRBV2
j_gene: TRBJ2-1
CDR3aa: CASSEALYRRGALNEQFF

v_gene: TRBV28
j_gene: TRBJ2-3
CDR3aa: CASRTAGDARDTQYF

v_gene: TRBV25-1
j_gene: TRBJ2-7
CDR3aa: CASKIEGAGTSGSYEQYF

v_gene: TRBV10-2
j_gene: TRBJ2-1
CDR3aa: CASSLAGDEQFF

v_gene: TRBV9
j_gene: TRBJ2-5
CDR3aa: CASSPEPSAQETQYF

v_gene: TRBV11-2
j_gene: TRBJ2-7
CDR3aa: CASSLGTSYEQYF

v_gene: TRBV5-4
j_gene: TRBJ2-6
CDR3aa: CASSLAGTGLAGANVLTF

v_gene: TRBV6-6
j_gene: TRBJ1-6
CDR3aa: CASSYAGQGGDSPLHF

v_gene: TRBV24-1
j_gene: TRBJ1-2
CDR3aa: CATSDPLVGSSRDRRDRGNYGYTF

v_gene: TRBV19
j_gene: TRBJ2-7
CDR3aa: CATTDRVNYEQYF

v_gene: TRBV28
j_gene: TRBJ1-2
CDR3aa: CASSFLPGQGRGYTF

v_gene: TRBV10-2
j_gene: TRBJ2-1
CDR3aa: CASSDPRGLAGGGENEQFF

v_gene: TRBV19
j_gene: TRBJ1-3
CDR3aa: CASSITRGSGNTIYF

v_gene: TRBV5-1
j_gene: TRBJ2-5
CDR3aa: CASSLEGQPTQYF

v_gene: TRBV9
j_gene: TRBJ2-2
CDR3aa: CASSVDPFGRTGELFF

v_gene: TRBV7-3
j_gene: TRBJ2-5
CDR3aa: CASSLGQGGRFRETQYF

v_gene: TRBV6-5
j_gene: TRBJ2-7
CDR3aa: CASSYMGQGYEQYF

v_gene: TRBV27
j_gene: TRBJ2-7
CDR3aa: CASSLLPTFYEQYF

v_gene: TRBV21-1
j_gene: TRBJ2-3
CDR3aa: CASSKISGPSTDTQYF

v_gene: TRBV6-5
j_gene: TRBJ2-7
CDR3aa: CASSYSTTGNYEQYF